The text below deals with one T cell receptor beta chain. These data come from a study of T cell changes during pregnancy in multiple sclerosis. Using immunoSEQ multiplex PCR, the repertoire was profiled, and TCRdb retains in-frame clones only, with some absent. The data hold tens of thousands of clones, with around 92% observed a single time. CDR3 length: 15 amino acids. V gave up 3 bases and J gave up 0 bases, with 9 bases separating them. Per the germline V gene, CDR1 is LNHDA and CDR2 is SQIVND (reference sequence). The receptor's source is a female donor with multiple sclerosis, enrolled in a pregnancy study. The chain has TRBV19 and TRBJ1-3, with D unclear. The input for sequencing was CD4+ T cells from peripheral blood mononuclear cells, taken in the third trimester of pregnancy. The CDR3 DNA reads TGTGCCAGTAGTATGTCGGTTAACTCTGGAAACACCATATATTTT. Encoded protein: CASSMSVNSGNTIYF.